The source of this TCR beta chain is a study of regulatory T cells in long-lasting Graves disease. The CDR3 covers 13 residues. Germline-derived CDR1 and CDR2 are MGHRA and YSYEKL. Trimming shortened V by 5 bases and J by 13 bases, and 18 bases separated the two germline ends. As for time point: newly diagnosed GD, antithyroid drugs for less than 3 months. TCR sequences were obtained from RNA taken from PBMCs. General study points: Clonotypes that were public and shared totalled a few thousand in persistent patients versus 850 to 1,000 in new patients. Compared with new cases, persistent Graves' patients showed reduced TCR diversity.

For this clonotype: Its antigen remains unidentified.

Sequencing libraries for TCR beta were prepared with iRepertoire HTBI primers and Arm-PCR of CDR3 regions. MiXCR, applied by TCRdb to the multiplex PCR reads, yields one record per CDR3 protein. The repertoire includes a few hundred thousand distinct CDR3 sequences, 12% of them detected once, and over 15% sits in the top ten. The data also belong to a second study, concerning T cells in Graves' hyperthyroidism and ophthalmopathy.

Source: peripheral blood mononuclear cells (PBMCs), taken at new diagnosis, from a patient treated with antithyroid drugs. The V gene is TRBV4-1, the J gene TRBJ2-1; possible D gene TRBD2, 5 bases. The receptor was derived from a woman younger than 30 with Graves disease. The CDR3 here is CASSWAGLATQFF. CDR3 in DNA: TGCGCCAGCAGCTGGGCCGGACTCGCGACTCAGTTCTTC.